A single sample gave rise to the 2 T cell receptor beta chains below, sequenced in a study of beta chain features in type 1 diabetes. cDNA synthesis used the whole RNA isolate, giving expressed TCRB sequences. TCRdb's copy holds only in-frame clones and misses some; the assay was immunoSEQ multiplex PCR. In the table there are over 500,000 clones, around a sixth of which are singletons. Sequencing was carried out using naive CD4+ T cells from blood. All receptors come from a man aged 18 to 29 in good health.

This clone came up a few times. The CDR3 loop is CASTRTQRGMGNQPQHF. The DNA of the CDR3 is TGTGCCAGTACTCGGACCCAACGGGGCATGGGCAATCAGCCCCAGCATTTT. The V and J genes are TRBV19 and TRBJ1-5; perhaps TRBD1 as D (5 bases). Per germline, CDR1 LNHDA and CDR2 SQIVND (reference sequence). The CDR3 spans 17 residues. Between the trimmed V and J ends, which lost 7 bases and 2 bases, there was a span of 21 bases.

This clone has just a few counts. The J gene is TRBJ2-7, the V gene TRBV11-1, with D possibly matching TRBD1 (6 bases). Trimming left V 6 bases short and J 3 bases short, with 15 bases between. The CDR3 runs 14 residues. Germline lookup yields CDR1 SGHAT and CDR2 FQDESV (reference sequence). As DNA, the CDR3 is TGTGCCAGCAGTCGTGGGACACCGAACTACGAGCAGTACTTC. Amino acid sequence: CASSRGTPNYEQYF.